Many counts were recorded for the clone carrying this T cell receptor (beta chain). Its target is unknown. The data belong to a study of shared clonotypes between healthy human individuals. Notes on the study in general: Having only a few donors restricted how much genetic and exposure-history diversity was captured.

CDR1 is SGDLS and CDR2 is YYNGEE in the germline V gene. With V trimmed by 3 bases and J by 9 bases, 8 bases remained unmatched. This CDR3 contains 13 residues. Sequenced by immunoSEQ multiplex PCR; TCRdb stores in-frame clones only, minus some. The data hold some 510,000 clones, with around 74% observed a single time. The chain carries TRBV9 and TRBJ1-2; 7 bases match TRBD1. The receptor was derived from a woman in her 40s in good health. Some clones in this sample may be carry-over from other donors' samples. Sequencing input: PBMCs. Written as DNA, the CDR3 is TGTGCCAGCAGCGGACCCGGACAGGCCCGCTACACCTTC. Protein product: CASSGPGQARYTF.